The 28 T cell receptor beta chains presented below share a single source sample, sequenced in a study of blood T cell repertoires in COVID-19. Measured with immunoSEQ multiplex PCR; TCRdb has only the in-frame clones, and not every one. This sample has roughly 150,000 clones; roughly 85% occur once, and the top ten carry roughly 2%. Input material: peripheral blood. These TCRs come from a woman older than 75 with acute or convalescent COVID-19.

The chain carries TRBV6-2 or TRBV6-3 and TRBJ1-1; unclear D gene. CDR3 length: 12 amino acids. Germline V gene lookup returns CDR1 MNHEY and CDR2 SVGEGT. Trimming pared 5 bases from V and 5 bases from J, leaving 9 bases between. The DNA for the CDR3 is TGTGCCAGCAGTACCGCGTGGACTGAAGCTTTCTTT. Protein: CASSTAWTEAFF.

The V and J genes are TRBV28 and TRBJ2-5; 8 nucleotides line up with TRBD1. J gave up 5 bases and V 2 bases, and 13 bases lay outside the gene matches. This CDR3 spans 17 amino acids. In germline, CDR1 is MDHEN, CDR2 SYDVKM. In nucleotides, the CDR3 is TGTGCCAGCAGTTTACGGGCTCAGGGGGCCGGCGGGGAGACCCAGTACTTC. This encodes CASSLRAQGAGGETQYF. The complete variable domain, with remaining parts taken from reference TRBV28 and TRBJ2-5, reads DVKVTQSSRYLVKRTGEKVFLECVQDMDHENMFWYRQDPGLGLRLIYFSYDVKMKEKGDIPEGYSVSREKKERFSLILESASTNQTSMYLCASSLRAQGAGGETQYFGPGTRLLVL.

V usage is TRBV7-2 and J usage is TRBJ2-3; possible D gene TRBD2, 7 bases. The CDR3 has 16 amino acids. Between the trimmed V and J ends, which lost 2 bases and 3 bases, there was a span of 15 bases. The germline gives CDR1 SGHTA, CDR2 FQGNSA. CDR3 bases: TGTGCCAGCAGCTTACAGGGAGGGGGTAGGACAGATACGCAGTATTTT. Amino acids: CASSLQGGGRTDTQYF.

The chain is built from TRBV29-1 and TRBJ2-1; 11 nucleotides line up with TRBD2. The junction had 2 bases not matched to a gene; V was cut back by 3 bases and J by 7 bases. Germline values: CDR1 SQVTM, CDR2 ANQGSEA. The CDR3 contains 13 residues. In nucleotides, the CDR3 is TGCAGCGTTGAGCCTAGCGGGGGGAATGAGCAGTTCTTC. This gives the protein CSVEPSGGNEQFF.

CDR3 DNA: TGTGCCAGCAGCCTAGAACTTCGACAGGGTGAAGCTTTCTTT. Protein product: CASSLELRQGEAFF. The chain combines TRBV6-5 with TRBJ1-1; TRBD1 aligns across 7 bases. V dropped 6 bases and J dropped 7; count of bases not matched to a gene: 11. The CDR3 is 14 amino acids. Germline lookup yields CDR1 MNHEY and CDR2 SVGAGI.

The chain uses TRBV29-1 and TRBJ2-3; D unclear. Germline V gives CDR1 SQVTM, CDR2 ANQGSEA. This CDR3 has 11 amino acids. Between the trimmed V and J ends, which lost 5 bases and 3 bases, there was a span of 6 bases. DNA of the CDR3: TGCAGCGTTCATCGGACAGATACGCAGTATTTT. Protein product: CSVHRTDTQYF.

The J gene is TRBJ1-2, the V gene TRBV7-8, with a tentative D call TRBD1 (5 bases). The germline CDR1 and CDR2 sequences are SGHVS and FQNEAQ. This CDR3 has 13 amino acids. V lost 1 base to trimming and J lost 4 bases, with 7 bases between them. The DNA for the CDR3 is TGTGCCAGCAGCTTAGGGACACTCTATGGCTACACCTTC. Translated, it gives CASSLGTLYGYTF.

The chain employs TRBV9 and TRBJ2-3; 7 bases fit TRBD1. The CDR3 contains 18 residues. V lost 3 bases, J lost 4 bases, and 17 bases stayed unmatched. Germline lookup yields CDR1 SGDLS and CDR2 YYNGEE. The CDR3 bases are TGTGCCAGCAGCGAGTCTATAGGGGGCAGATTTCGGGCAGATACGCAGTATTTT. This codes for CASSESIGGRFRADTQYF.

The chain employs TRBV5-5 and TRBJ2-7; 9 bases align to TRBD1. CDR1 and CDR2 from the germline V gene are SGHKS and YYEKEE (reference sequence). With 3 bases clipped from V and 5 bases from J, the junction kept 3 bases outside the gene matches. This CDR3 has 13 residues. The CDR3: CASSSGTGNEQYF. The CDR3, as DNA: TGTGCCAGCAGCTCCGGGACAGGGAACGAGCAGTACTTC.

The chain links TRBV29-1 to TRBJ2-3, with 9 nucleotides matching TRBD2. In germline, CDR1 is SQVTM, CDR2 ANQGSEA. V lost 3 bases to trimming and J lost 3 bases; unmatched junction nucleotides: 10. The CDR3 has 16 amino acids. For the CDR3, the DNA is TGCAGCGTTGACCAGCGGGGGGTCGTAGGTACAGATACGCAGTATTTT. This encodes CSVDQRGVVGTDTQYF.

The chain links TRBV19 to TRBJ2-7; tentative D call: TRBD1 (6 bases). CDR3 length: 12 amino acids. CDR1 and CDR2 (germline): LNHDA, SQIVND (reference sequence). Trimming removed 4 bases at V and 6 bases at J, with 10 bases between. The chain's CDR3 is CASSTKTGEQYF. CDR3 nucleotides: TGTGCCAGTAGTACCAAGACAGGCGAGCAGTACTTC. The full variable domain, completed using reference TRBV19 and TRBJ2-7, is DGGITQSPKYLFRKEGQNVTLSCEQNLNHDAMYWYRQDPGQGLRLIYYSQIVNDFQKGDIAEGYSVSREKKESFPLTVTSAQKNPTAFYLCASSTKTGEQYFGPGTRLTVT.

The chain joins TRBV10-3 to TRBJ2-2; 10 positions agree with TRBD2. Germline loops: CDR1 ENHRY, CDR2 SYGVKD. V shed 4 bases, J shed 4 bases, and the junction held 6 bases outside the gene matches. The CDR3 is made up of 16 amino acids. CDR3: CAISGLLAGATGELFF. The CDR3 bases are TGTGCCATCAGTGGGTTGCTAGCGGGGGCCACCGGGGAGCTGTTTTTT.

This chain joins TRBV24-1 and TRBJ2-1; possible D gene TRBD2, 6 bases. Germline V gene sequence: CDR1 KGHDR, CDR2 SFDVKD. The CDR3 runs 15 residues. Between the trimmed V and J ends, which lost 5 bases and 4 bases, there was a span of 14 bases. The CDR3 sequence: CATSGPGDLYNEQFF. The CDR3 DNA reads as TGTGCCACCAGTGGCCCGGGGGACCTTTACAATGAGCAGTTCTTC.

The rearrangement links TRBV11-2 to TRBJ2-1; 16 bases are shared with TRBD2. Germline V gene lookup returns CDR1 SGHAT and CDR2 FQNNGV. This CDR3 spans 19 amino acids. Trimming removed 3 bases from V and 3 bases from J; junction bases left unmatched: 8. CDR3 in amino acids: CASSFGGTSGRALYNEQFF. CDR3 sequence (DNA): TGTGCCAGCAGCTTCGGGGGGACTAGCGGGAGGGCCCTCTACAATGAGCAGTTCTTC.

This clone was observed a handful of times. This chain joins TRBV7-9 and TRBJ2-7, with D tentatively TRBD1 (6 bases). This CDR3 spans 16 amino acids. Trimming shortened V by 2 bases and J by 1 base, and 15 bases separated the two germline ends. CDR1 and CDR2 (germline): SEHNR, FQNEAQ (reference sequence). The CDR3 protein is CASSLLRGQRSYEQYF. In DNA, the CDR3 is TGTGCCAGCAGCTTACTTAGAGGACAGAGATCCTACGAGCAGTACTTC.

The rearrangement uses TRBV15 and TRBJ2-1; tentative D call: TRBD1 (6 bases). Trimming left V 0 bases short and J 6 bases short, with 15 bases between. CDR1 and CDR2 from the germline V gene are LNHNV and YYDKDF (reference sequence). The CDR3 contains 16 residues. As DNA, the CDR3 is TGTGCCACCAGCAGAGATCTGATTGGGGGCCGCAATGAGCAGTTCTTC. Protein: CATSRDLIGGRNEQFF.

This rearrangement joins TRBV6-5 to TRBJ1-3; D gene ambiguous. Trimming left V 8 bases short and J 4 bases short, with 12 bases between. The CDR3 spans 13 residues. Germline lookup yields CDR1 MNHEY and CDR2 SVGAGI. The CDR3 is CASSTGSGNTIYF. CDR3 nucleotide sequence: TGTGCCAGCTCAACGGGGTCGGGAAACACCATATATTTT.

This rearrangement joins TRBV6-5 to TRBJ1-6, with D possibly being TRBD1 (5 bases). The CDR3 loop spans 15 amino acids. The V and J ends lost 6 bases and 9 bases respectively, with 18 bases between them. CDR1 is MNHEY, CDR2 SVGAGI, per germline. The CDR3 DNA follows: TGTGCCAGCAGCCCCGGCGGCGGGGGTGGTTCACCCCTCCACTTT. Translating it yields CASSPGGGGGSPLHF.

The rearrangement links TRBV11-2 to TRBJ1-1; D is possibly TRBD1 (5 bases). Between the trimmed V and J ends, which lost 3 bases and 4 bases, there was a span of 9 bases. Germline CDR1 reads SGHAT; CDR2 reads FQNNGV. CDR3 length: 13 amino acids. The CDR3 sequence is CASSFGGGTEAFF. In DNA, the CDR3 is TGTGCCAGCAGCTTCGGGGGGGGCACTGAAGCTTTCTTT.

The chain is built from TRBV5-1 and TRBJ1-2, with TRBD1 matching 11 bases. The length of the CDR3 is 14 residues. Germline-derived CDR1 and CDR2 are SGHRS and YFSETQ. With 0 bases clipped from V and 7 bases from J, the junction kept 2 bases outside the gene matches. The CDR3 nucleotides read TGCGCCAGCAGCTTGGATGGGACAGGGGGTGGCTACACCTTC. It codes for CASSLDGTGGGYTF.

Only one count was recorded for this clone. The gene calls are TRBV7-6 and TRBJ2-5; 7 nucleotides agree with TRBD1. This CDR3 has 16 amino acids. Germline assignment: CDR1 SGHVS and CDR2 FNYEAQ. After removal of 5 bases from V and 5 bases from J, the junction contained 14 bases not matched to a gene. The CDR3 coding sequence is TGTGCCAGCAGCCCCCGATTGAGGGGGCAAGGTGAGACCCAGTACTTC. It encodes CASSPRLRGQGETQYF.

V usage is TRBV21-1 and J usage is TRBJ2-7; no DNA check was done on the table's D call, TRBD1. TRBV21-1 is listed as a pseudogene. The CDR3 totals 14 residues. CDR3 amino acids: CASSNGTGNYEQYF. Written as DNA, the CDR3 is TGTGCCAGCAGCAACGGGACAGGGAACTACGAGCAGTACTTC.

This chain links TRBV28 with TRBJ2-5, with D perhaps matching TRBD1 (5 bases). Trimming cost V 11 bases and J 2 bases, with 15 bases left between them. This CDR3 is 13 amino acids long. Germline CDR1 is MDHEN and CDR2 is SYDVKM. Written as DNA, the CDR3 is TGTGCCGGTGGGTCAGGGATTCAAGAGACCCAGTACTTC. Residues: CAGGSGIQETQYF.

The chain carries TRBV6-2 or TRBV6-3 and TRBJ1-2, with 8 bases that match TRBD1. Germline CDR1 reads MNHEY; CDR2 reads SVGEGT. CDR3 length: 15 residues. V shed 0 bases and J 5 bases; nucleotides not matched to a gene: 5. This CDR3 is CASSYSPGGAYGYTF. The CDR3 coding sequence is TGTGCCAGCAGTTACTCGCCAGGGGGCGCTTATGGCTACACCTTC.

The table lists this clone with a few counts. The V gene is TRBV6-5, the J gene TRBJ2-2; TRBD2 aligns across 7 bases. Trimming cost V 7 bases and J 6 bases; bases outside gene matches: 8. CDR1 and CDR2 (germline): MNHEY, SVGAGI. The CDR3 is 14 residues long. The CDR3 protein is CASIRSGEAGELFF. The DNA of the CDR3 is TGTGCCAGCATTCGAAGCGGGGAGGCCGGGGAGCTGTTTTTT.

The V call is TRBV6-5, the J call TRBJ1-4; 7 bases are shared with TRBD1. This CDR3 region has 15 residues. Trimming took 6 bases from V and 0 from J; bases not matched to a gene: 4. The germline gives CDR1 MNHEY, CDR2 SVGAGI. The CDR3: CASRGDRATNEKLFF. Written as DNA, the CDR3 is TGTGCCAGCAGGGGGGACAGAGCAACTAATGAAAAACTGTTTTTT.

The chain joins TRBV4-3 to TRBJ1-3; D remains ambiguous. V was pared by 6 bases and J by 0 bases, with 9 bases between. In germline, CDR1 is LGHNA, CDR2 YSLEER. The CDR3 sequence is 14 residues long. CDR3 bases: TGCGCCAGCAGTCGGACTATCTCTGGAAACACCATATATTTT. This codes for CASSRTISGNTIYF.

This clone was detected only once. The chain links TRBV9 to TRBJ1-2, with D possibly TRBD1 on 5 matching bases. The CDR3 extends over 15 amino acids. V lost 0 bases to trimming and J lost 8 bases, with 17 bases between them. In germline, CDR1 is SGDLS, CDR2 YYNGEE. The CDR3 DNA follows: TGTGCCAGCAGCGTAGAAGGGGCGCATCTCGTGGGCTACACCTTC. This codes for CASSVEGAHLVGYTF.